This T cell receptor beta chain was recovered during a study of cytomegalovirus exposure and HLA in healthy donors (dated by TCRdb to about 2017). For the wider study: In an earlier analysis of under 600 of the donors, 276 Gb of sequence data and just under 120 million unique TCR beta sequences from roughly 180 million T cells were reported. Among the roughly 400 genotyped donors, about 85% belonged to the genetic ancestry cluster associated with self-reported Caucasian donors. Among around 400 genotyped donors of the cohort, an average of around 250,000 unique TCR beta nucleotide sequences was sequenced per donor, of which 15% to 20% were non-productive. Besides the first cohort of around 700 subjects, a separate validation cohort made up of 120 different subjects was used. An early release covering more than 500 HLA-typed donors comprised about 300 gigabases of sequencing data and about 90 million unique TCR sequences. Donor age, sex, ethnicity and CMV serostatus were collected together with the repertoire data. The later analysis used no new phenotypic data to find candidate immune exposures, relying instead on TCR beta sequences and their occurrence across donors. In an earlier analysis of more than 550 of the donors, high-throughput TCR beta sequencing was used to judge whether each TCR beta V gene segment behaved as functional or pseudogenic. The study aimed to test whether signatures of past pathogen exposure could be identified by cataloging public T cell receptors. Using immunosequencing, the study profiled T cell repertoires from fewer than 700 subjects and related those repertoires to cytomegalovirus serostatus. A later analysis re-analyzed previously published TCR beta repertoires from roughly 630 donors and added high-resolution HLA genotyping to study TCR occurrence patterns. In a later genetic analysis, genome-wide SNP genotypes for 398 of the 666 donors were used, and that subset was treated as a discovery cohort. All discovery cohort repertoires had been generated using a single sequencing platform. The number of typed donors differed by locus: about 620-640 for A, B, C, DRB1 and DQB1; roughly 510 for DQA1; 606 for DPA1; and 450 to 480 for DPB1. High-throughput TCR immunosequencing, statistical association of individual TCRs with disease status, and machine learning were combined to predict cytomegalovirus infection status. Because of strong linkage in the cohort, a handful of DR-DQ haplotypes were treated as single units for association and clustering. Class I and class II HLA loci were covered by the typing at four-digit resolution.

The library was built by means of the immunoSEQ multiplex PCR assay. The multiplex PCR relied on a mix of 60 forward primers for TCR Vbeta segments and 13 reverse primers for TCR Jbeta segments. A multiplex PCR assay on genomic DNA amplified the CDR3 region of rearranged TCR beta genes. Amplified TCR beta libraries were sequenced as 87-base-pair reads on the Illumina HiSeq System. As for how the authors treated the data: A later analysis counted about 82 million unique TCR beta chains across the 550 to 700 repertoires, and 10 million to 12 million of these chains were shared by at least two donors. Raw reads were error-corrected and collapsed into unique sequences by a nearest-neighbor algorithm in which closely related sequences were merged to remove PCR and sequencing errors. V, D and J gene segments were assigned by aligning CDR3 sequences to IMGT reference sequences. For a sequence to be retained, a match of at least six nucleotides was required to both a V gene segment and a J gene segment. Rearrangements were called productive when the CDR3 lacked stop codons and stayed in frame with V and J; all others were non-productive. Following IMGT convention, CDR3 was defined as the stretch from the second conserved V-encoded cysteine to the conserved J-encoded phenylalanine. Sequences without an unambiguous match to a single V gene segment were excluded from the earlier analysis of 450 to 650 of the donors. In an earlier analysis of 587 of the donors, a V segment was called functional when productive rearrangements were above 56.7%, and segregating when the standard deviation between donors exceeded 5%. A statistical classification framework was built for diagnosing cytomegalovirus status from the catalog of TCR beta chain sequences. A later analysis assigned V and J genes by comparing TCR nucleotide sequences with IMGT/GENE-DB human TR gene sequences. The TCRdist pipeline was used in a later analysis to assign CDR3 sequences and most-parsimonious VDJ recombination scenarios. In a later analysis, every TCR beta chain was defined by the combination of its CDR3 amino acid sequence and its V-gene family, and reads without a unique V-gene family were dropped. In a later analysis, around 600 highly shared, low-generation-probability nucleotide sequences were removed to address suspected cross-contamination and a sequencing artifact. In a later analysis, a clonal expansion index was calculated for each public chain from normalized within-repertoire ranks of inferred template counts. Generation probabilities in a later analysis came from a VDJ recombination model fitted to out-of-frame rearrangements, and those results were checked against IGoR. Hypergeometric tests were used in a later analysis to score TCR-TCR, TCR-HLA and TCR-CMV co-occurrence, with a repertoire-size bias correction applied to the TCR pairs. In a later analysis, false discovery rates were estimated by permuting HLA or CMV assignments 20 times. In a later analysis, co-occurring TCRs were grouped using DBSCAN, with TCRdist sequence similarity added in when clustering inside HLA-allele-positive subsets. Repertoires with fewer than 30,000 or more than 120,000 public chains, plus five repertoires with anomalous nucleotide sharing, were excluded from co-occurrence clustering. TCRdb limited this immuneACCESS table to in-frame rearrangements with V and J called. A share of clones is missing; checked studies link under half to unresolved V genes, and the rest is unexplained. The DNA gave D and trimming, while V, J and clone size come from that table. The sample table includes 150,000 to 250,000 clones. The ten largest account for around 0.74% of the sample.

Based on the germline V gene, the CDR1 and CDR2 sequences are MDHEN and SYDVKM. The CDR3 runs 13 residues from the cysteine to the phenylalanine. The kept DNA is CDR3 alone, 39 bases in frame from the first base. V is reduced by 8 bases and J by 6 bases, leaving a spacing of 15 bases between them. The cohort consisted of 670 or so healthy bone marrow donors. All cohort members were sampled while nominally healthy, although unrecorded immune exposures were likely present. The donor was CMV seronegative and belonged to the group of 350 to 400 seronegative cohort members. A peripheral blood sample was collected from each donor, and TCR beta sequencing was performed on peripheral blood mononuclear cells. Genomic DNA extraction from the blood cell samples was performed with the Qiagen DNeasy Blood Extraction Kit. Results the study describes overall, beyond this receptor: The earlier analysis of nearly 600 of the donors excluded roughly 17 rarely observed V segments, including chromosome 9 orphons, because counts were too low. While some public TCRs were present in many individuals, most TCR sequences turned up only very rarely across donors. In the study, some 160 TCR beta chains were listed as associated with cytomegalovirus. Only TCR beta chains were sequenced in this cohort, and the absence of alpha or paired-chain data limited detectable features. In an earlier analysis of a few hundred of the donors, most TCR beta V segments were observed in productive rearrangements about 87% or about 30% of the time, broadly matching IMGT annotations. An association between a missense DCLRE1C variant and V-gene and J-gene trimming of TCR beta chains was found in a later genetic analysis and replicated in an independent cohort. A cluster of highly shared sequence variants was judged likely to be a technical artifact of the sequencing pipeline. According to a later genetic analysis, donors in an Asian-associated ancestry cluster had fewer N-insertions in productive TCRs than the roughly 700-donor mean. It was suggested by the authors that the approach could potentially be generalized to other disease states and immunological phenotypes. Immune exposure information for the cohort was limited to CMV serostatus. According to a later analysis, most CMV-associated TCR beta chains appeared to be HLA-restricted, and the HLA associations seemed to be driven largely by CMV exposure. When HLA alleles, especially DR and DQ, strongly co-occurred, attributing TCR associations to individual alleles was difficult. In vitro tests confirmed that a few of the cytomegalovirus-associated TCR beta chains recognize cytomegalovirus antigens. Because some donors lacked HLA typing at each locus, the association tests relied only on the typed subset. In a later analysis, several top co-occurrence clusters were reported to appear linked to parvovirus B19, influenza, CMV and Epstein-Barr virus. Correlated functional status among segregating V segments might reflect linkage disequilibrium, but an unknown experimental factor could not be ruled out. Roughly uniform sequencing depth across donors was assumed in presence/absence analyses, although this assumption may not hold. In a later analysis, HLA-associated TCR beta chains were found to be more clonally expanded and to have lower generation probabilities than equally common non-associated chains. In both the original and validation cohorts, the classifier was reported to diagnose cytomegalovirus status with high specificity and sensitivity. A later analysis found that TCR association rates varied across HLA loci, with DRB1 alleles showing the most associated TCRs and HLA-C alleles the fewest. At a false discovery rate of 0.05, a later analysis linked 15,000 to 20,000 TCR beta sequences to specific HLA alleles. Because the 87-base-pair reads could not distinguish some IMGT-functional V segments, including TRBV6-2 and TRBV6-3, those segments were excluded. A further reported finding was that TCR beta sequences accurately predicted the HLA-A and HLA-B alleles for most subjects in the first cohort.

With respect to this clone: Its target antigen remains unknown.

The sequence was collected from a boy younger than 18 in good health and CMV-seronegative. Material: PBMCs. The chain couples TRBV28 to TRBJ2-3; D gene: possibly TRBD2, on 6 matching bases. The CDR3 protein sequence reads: CASRPGAADTQYF. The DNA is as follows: TGTGCCAGCCGTCCGGGAGCTGCGGATACGCAGTATTTT.